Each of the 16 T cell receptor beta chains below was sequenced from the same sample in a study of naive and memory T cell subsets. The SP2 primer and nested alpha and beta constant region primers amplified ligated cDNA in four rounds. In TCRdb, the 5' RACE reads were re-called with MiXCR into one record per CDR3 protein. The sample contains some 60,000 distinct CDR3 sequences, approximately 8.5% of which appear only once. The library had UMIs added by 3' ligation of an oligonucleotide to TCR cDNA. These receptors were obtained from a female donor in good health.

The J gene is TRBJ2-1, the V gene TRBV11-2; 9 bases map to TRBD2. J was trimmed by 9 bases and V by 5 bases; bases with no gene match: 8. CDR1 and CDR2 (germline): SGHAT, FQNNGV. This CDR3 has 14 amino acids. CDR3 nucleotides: TGTGCCAGCAGCACCCAGGGACTAGCAAGTGAGCAGTTCTTC. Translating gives CASSTQGLASEQFF.

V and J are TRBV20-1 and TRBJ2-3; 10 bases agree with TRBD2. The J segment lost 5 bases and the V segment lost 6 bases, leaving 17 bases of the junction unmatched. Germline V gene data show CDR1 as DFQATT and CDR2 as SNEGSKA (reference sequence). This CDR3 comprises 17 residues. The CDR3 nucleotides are TGCAGTGCCAGCGGCCTAGCGGGAGCTAGAGTGAAAGATACGCAGTATTTT. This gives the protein CSASGLAGARVKDTQYF.

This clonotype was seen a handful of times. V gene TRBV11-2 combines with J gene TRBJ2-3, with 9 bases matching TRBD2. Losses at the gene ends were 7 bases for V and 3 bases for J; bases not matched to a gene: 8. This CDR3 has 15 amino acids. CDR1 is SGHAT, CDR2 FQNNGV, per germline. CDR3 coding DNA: TGTGCCAGCAACCAATGGGGACTAGCAACAGATACGCAGTATTTT. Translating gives CASNQWGLATDTQYF.

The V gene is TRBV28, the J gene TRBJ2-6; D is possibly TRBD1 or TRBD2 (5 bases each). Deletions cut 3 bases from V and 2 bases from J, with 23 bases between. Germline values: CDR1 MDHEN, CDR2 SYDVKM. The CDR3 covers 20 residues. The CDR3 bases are TGTGCCAGCAGTTTTTTCTCCGCGTGGGCAGGGCGGGCTGGGGCCAACGTCCTGACTTTC. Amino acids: CASSFFSAWAGRAGANVLTF. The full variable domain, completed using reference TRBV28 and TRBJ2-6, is DVKVTQSSRYLVKRTGEKVFLECVQDMDHENMFWYRQDPGLGLRLIYFSYDVKMKEKGDIPEGYSVSREKKERFSLILESASTNQTSMYLCASSFFSAWAGRAGANVLTFGAGSRLTVL.

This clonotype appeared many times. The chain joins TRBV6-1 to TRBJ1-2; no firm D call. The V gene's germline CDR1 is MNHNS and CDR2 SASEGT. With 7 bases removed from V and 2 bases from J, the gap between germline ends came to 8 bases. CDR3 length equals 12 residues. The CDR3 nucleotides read TGTGCCAGCATCGGAGGGAACTATGGCTACACCTTC. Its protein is CASIGGNYGYTF.

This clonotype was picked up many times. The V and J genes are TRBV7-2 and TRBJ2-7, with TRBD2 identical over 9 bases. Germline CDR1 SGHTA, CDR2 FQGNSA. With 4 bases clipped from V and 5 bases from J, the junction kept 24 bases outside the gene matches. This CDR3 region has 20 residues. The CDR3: CASSYSRAFRRGAGGHEQYF. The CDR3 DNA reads TGTGCCAGCAGCTATAGCCGGGCCTTTCGGCGTGGGGCGGGAGGGCACGAGCAGTACTTC. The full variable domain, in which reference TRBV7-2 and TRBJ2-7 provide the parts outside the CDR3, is GAGVSQSPSNKVTEKGKDVELRCDPISGHTALYWYRQSLGQGLEFLIYFQGNSAPDKSGLPSDRFSAERTGGSVSTLTIQRTQQEDSAVYLCASSYSRAFRRGAGGHEQYFGPGTRLTVT.

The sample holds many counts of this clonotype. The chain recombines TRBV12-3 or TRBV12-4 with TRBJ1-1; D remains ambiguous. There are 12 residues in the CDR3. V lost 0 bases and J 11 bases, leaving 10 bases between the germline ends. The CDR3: CASSLAAGRAFF. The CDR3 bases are TGTGCCAGCAGTTTAGCCGCAGGACGGGCTTTCTTT.

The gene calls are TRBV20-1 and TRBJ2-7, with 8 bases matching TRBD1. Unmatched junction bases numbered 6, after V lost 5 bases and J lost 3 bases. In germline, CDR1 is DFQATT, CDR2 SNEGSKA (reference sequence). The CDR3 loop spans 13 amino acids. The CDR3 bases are TGCAGTGCTGCACCGGACAGGGACTACGAGCAGTACTTC. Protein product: CSAAPDRDYEQYF.

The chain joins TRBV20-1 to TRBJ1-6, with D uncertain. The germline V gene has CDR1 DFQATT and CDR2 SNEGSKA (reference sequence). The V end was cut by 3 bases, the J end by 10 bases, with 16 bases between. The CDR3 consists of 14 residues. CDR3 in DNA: TGCAGTGCTAGGCGAGGGAATCCTCGGTCACCCCTCCACTTT. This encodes CSARRGNPRSPLHF.

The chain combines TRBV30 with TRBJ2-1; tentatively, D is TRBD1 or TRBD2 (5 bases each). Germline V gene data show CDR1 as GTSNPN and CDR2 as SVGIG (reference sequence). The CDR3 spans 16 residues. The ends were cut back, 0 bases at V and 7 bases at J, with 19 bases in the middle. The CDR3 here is CAWSVLGAGALNEQFF. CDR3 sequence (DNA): TGTGCCTGGAGTGTACTAGGGGCCGGGGCTCTGAATGAGCAGTTCTTC.

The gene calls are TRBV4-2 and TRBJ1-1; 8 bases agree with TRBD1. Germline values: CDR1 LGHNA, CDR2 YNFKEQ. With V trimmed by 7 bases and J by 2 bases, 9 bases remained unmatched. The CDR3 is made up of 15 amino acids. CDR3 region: CASTPGAGGNTEAFF. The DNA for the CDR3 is TGTGCCAGCACCCCTGGGGCAGGGGGCAACACTGAAGCTTTCTTT.

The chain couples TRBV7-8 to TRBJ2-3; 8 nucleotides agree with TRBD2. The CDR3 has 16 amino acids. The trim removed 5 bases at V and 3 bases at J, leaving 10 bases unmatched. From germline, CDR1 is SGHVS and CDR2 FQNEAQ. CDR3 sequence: CASSPLAGRLTDTQYF. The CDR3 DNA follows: TGTGCCAGCAGCCCCCTAGCGGGTCGTCTTACAGATACGCAGTATTTT. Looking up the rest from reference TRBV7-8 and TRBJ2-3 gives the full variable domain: GAGVSQSPRYKVAKRGQDVALRCDPISGHVSLFWYQQALGQGPEFLTYFQNEAQLDKSGLPSDRFFAERPEGSVSTLKIQRTQQEDSAVYLCASSPLAGRLTDTQYFGPGTRLTVL.

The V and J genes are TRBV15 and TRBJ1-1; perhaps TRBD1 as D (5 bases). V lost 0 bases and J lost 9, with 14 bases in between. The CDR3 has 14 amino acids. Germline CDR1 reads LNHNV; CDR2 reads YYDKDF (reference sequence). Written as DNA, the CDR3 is TGTGCCACCAGCAGAGATCGGGGCCCTGGGCAAGCTTTCTTT. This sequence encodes CATSRDRGPGQAFF. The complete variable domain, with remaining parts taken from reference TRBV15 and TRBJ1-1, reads DAMVIQNPRYQVTQFGKPVTLSCSQTLNHNVMYWYQQKSSQAPKLLFHYYDKDFNNEADTPDNFQSRRPNTSFCFLDIRSPGLGDTAMYLCATSRDRGPGQAFFGQGTRLTVV.

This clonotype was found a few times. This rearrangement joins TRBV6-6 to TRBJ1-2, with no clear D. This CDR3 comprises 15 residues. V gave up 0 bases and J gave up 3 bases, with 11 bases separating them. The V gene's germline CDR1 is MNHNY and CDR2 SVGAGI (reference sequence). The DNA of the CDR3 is TGTGCCAGCAGTTACTCGAGTACGCTCCACTATGGCTACACCTTC. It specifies CASSYSSTLHYGYTF.

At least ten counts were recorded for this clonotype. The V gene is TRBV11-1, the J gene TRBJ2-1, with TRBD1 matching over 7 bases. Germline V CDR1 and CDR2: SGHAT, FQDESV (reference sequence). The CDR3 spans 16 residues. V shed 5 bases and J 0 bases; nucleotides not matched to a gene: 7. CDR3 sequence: CASSHGTAYSYNEQFF. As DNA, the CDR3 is TGTGCCAGCAGCCACGGGACAGCCTACTCCTACAATGAGCAGTTCTTC. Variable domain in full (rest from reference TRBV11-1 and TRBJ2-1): EAEVAQSPRYKITEKSQAVAFWCDPISGHATLYWYRQILGQGPELLVQFQDESVVDDSQLPKDRFSAERLKGVDSTLKIQPAELGDSAMYLCASSHGTAYSYNEQFFGPGTRLTVL.

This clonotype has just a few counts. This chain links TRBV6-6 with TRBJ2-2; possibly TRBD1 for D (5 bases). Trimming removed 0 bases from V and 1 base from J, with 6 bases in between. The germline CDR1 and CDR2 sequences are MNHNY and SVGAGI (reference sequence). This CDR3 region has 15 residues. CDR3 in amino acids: CASSYSGQNTGELFF. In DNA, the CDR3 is TGTGCCAGCAGTTACTCGGGGCAGAACACCGGGGAGCTGTTTTTT.